Listed below are T cell receptor beta chains from one sample, sequenced in a study of T-cell reconstitution after alpha-beta-depleted transplantation in children. Each CDR3 protein gets one entry after TCRdb re-called the PCR reads with MiXCR. This sample yields 670,000 or so distinct CDR3 sequences, of which 13% are seen a single time; around 0.79% belongs to the top ten. The sample consisted of PBMCs, taken before TCRalphabeta/CD19-depleted stem cell transplant. The receptors were sampled from a girl aged 2-9 years with congenital amegakaryocytic thrombocytopenia, due to receive a stem cell transplant. The CDR3 runs from the conserved cysteine through the conserved F or W. D genes are given only for firm matches. A row's size may be missing; if present it is once, few, many or a size class.

CDR3 DNA: TGCGCCAGCAGCTCGACCGGGACTAGCGGGCCAAGCACAGATACGCAGTATTTT
CDR3 protein: CASSSTGTSGPSTDTQYF
clone size: many
V gene: TRBV5-1
D gene: TRBD2
J gene: TRBJ2-3

CDR3 DNA: TGTGCCAGCAGCCAAGAAGTAGGCAACTATGGCTACACCTTC
CDR3 protein: CASSQEVGNYGYTF
clone size: NA
V gene: TRBV14
D gene: NA
J gene: TRBJ1-2

CDR3 DNA: TGTGCCAGCAGCGATGGGGGTCGAGCCCAGCATTTT
CDR3 protein: CASSDGGRAQHF
clone size: NA
V gene: TRBV9
D gene: NA
J gene: TRBJ1-5

CDR3 DNA: TGTGCCATCCACCCGGCAGGGGCGCATGGCTACACCTTC
CDR3 protein: CAIHPAGAHGYTF
clone size: many
V gene: TRBV10-3
D gene: NA
J gene: TRBJ1-2

CDR3 DNA: TGTGCCAGCTCACCACCGGGGCCAGGGGACGGCTACACCTTC
CDR3 protein: CASSPPGPGDGYTF
clone size: NA
V gene: TRBV18
D gene: NA
J gene: TRBJ1-2

CDR3 DNA: TGTGCCAGCAGCTTCGGAGGGTACAATGAGCAGTTCTTC
CDR3 protein: CASSFGGYNEQFF
clone size: many
V gene: TRBV12-3/TRBV12-4
D gene: NA
J gene: TRBJ2-1

CDR3 DNA: TGCGCCAGCAGCTCGACGGACAGCTTGAACACTGAAGCTTTCTTT
CDR3 protein: CASSSTDSLNTEAFF
clone size: NA
V gene: TRBV5-1
D gene: NA
J gene: TRBJ1-1

CDR3 DNA: TGTGCCAGCACCCACCAAGAGACCCAGTACTTC
CDR3 protein: CASTHQETQYF
clone size: many
V gene: TRBV6-5
D gene: NA
J gene: TRBJ2-5

CDR3 DNA: TGCAGCGTTGAAGGCGGGAGGGCCGTCAATGAGCAGTTCTTC
CDR3 protein: CSVEGGRAVNEQFF
clone size: few
V gene: TRBV29-1
D gene: TRBD2
J gene: TRBJ2-1

CDR3 DNA: TGTGCCAGCAGCTGGGGGACTGCTAGCACAGATACGCAGTATTTT
CDR3 protein: CASSWGTASTDTQYF
clone size: NA
V gene: TRBV7-8
D gene: NA
J gene: TRBJ2-3

CDR3 DNA: TGCAGCGTTAGTTGGACTAGCGGCTCCTACGAGCAGTACTTC
CDR3 protein: CSVSWTSGSYEQYF
clone size: many
V gene: TRBV29-1
D gene: TRBD2
J gene: TRBJ2-7

CDR3 DNA: TGTGCCAGCAGCCCCCACGGGGTGACGGGAGATCTAGGGAATGAGCAGTTCTTC
CDR3 protein: CASSPHGVTGDLGNEQFF
clone size: NA
V gene: TRBV9
D gene: NA
J gene: TRBJ2-1

CDR3 DNA: TGCAGCGGACAGGGTCGGTCCGAGCAGTACTTC
CDR3 protein: CSGQGRSEQYF
clone size: many
V gene: TRBV29-1
D gene: TRBD1
J gene: TRBJ2-7

CDR3 DNA: TGTGCCAGCAGCGACAACCGGGACAGCTACGAGCAGTACTTC
CDR3 protein: CASSDNRDSYEQYF
clone size: few
V gene: TRBV7-6
D gene: TRBD1
J gene: TRBJ2-7

CDR3 DNA: TGTGCCTGGGCGGGGATCGGGGCCGGGGAGCTGTTTTTT
CDR3 protein: CAWAGIGAGELFF
clone size: NA
V gene: TRBV30
D gene: NA
J gene: TRBJ2-2

CDR3 DNA: TGCGCCAGCAGCTTGGGCGCTCTGGGACAGGGGATAGCGTACGAGCAGTACTTC
CDR3 protein: CASSLGALGQGIAYEQYF
clone size: NA
V gene: TRBV5-1
D gene: TRBD1
J gene: TRBJ2-7

CDR3 DNA: TGCAGTGCTAGAGATCCGTTTTCGGGCGGCGCCTACAATGAGCAGTTCTTC
CDR3 protein: CSARDPFSGGAYNEQFF
clone size: few
V gene: TRBV20-1
D gene: NA
J gene: TRBJ2-1

CDR3 DNA: TGCGCCAGCAGCCCCCGGACACTCTGGGACGGCTACACCTTC
CDR3 protein: CASSPRTLWDGYTF
clone size: NA
V gene: TRBV4-1
D gene: NA
J gene: TRBJ1-2

CDR3 DNA: TGCAGTGCTAGAGTTAAACCCTACGAGCAGTACTTC
CDR3 protein: CSARVKPYEQYF
clone size: many
V gene: TRBV20-1
D gene: NA
J gene: TRBJ2-7

CDR3 DNA: TGCGCCAGCAGGATGAGCGGGACCTACAATGAGCAGTTCTTC
CDR3 protein: CASRMSGTYNEQFF
clone size: NA
V gene: TRBV5-1
D gene: TRBD2
J gene: TRBJ2-1

CDR3 DNA: TGTGCCTGGAGTGTACCGGGTAAGAACACTGAAGCTTTCTTT
CDR3 protein: CAWSVPGKNTEAFF
clone size: NA
V gene: TRBV30
D gene: NA
J gene: TRBJ1-1

CDR3 DNA: TGTGCCAGCAGCTTGGCGCAGGGGGACGGTCAGCCCCAGCATTTT
CDR3 protein: CASSLAQGDGQPQHF
clone size: NA
V gene: TRBV5-6
D gene: TRBD1
J gene: TRBJ1-5

CDR3 DNA: TGCACCCCGGGCGATGGTAGGGAGCAGTTCTTC
CDR3 protein: CTPGDGREQFF
clone size: many
V gene: TRBV20-1
D gene: NA
J gene: TRBJ2-1

CDR3 DNA: TGTGCCAGCAGGGACTCCTATAATTCACCCCTCCACTTT
CDR3 protein: CASRDSYNSPLHF
clone size: many
V gene: TRBV28
D gene: NA
J gene: TRBJ1-6

CDR3 DNA: TGTGCCAGCAGCCCCCAGGTCTCCCTACCCACAGATACGCAGTATTTT
CDR3 protein: CASSPQVSLPTDTQYF
clone size: many
V gene: TRBV5-5
D gene: NA
J gene: TRBJ2-3

CDR3 DNA: TGCAGTGTCCGCCAATTGGGGGGGCTTGGCTACGAGCGGTACTTC
CDR3 protein: CSVRQLGGLGYERYF
clone size: NA
V gene: TRBV20-1
D gene: NA
J gene: TRBJ2-7